Listed below are T cell receptor beta chains from one sample, sequenced in a study of CD8+CD57+ T cells in acquired aplastic anemia. In TCRdb, the reads were re-called with MiXCR into one record per CDR3 protein. The sample lists 200,000 to 250,000 distinct CDR3 sequences, 61% occurring once. The material sequenced was sorted CD4+, CD8+, or CD8+CD57+ T cells (not recorded which) from PBMCs. The receptors were gathered from a human donor in good health. Both conserved end residues are part of each CDR3. A D gene is named only where the DNA matches it firmly. Only some rows state a clone size, as once, few, many or a class for expanded clones.

j_gene: TRBJ1-1
v_gene: TRBV5-1
abundance: NA
d_gene: NA
CDR3nt: TGCGCCAGCAGCTTGGTGGCAGCGAACACTGAAGCTTTCTTT
CDR3aa: CASSLVAANTEAFF

j_gene: TRBJ2-1
v_gene: TRBV9
abundance: many
d_gene: NA
CDR3nt: TGTGCCAGCAGCGTAGGCGGGGAGCAGTTCTTC
CDR3aa: CASSVGGEQFF

j_gene: TRBJ1-1
v_gene: TRBV19
abundance: NA
d_gene: NA
CDR3nt: TGTGCCAGTAGTATTGCCGGGGGAGACGGTGAAGCTTTCTTT
CDR3aa: CASSIAGGDGEAFF

j_gene: TRBJ2-7
v_gene: TRBV24-1
abundance: NA
d_gene: TRBD1
CDR3nt: TGTGCCACCAGCCGCGGGACAGGGGTGCAGTACTTC
CDR3aa: CATSRGTGVQYF

j_gene: TRBJ1-2
v_gene: TRBV6-2/TRBV6-3
abundance: many
d_gene: NA
CDR3nt: TGTGCCAGCAGTTACTCGGGGCCGCGGTTCGGCTACACCTTC
CDR3aa: CASSYSGPRFGYTF

j_gene: TRBJ2-5
v_gene: TRBV7-2
abundance: NA
d_gene: TRBD2
CDR3nt: TGTGCCAGCAGCTTTCGGACTAGCGGGGGGTCTCGGACAGAGACCCAGTACTTC
CDR3aa: CASSFRTSGGSRTETQYF

j_gene: TRBJ1-1
v_gene: TRBV7-2
abundance: NA
d_gene: TRBD1
CDR3nt: TGTGCCAGCAGCGTAAGGGGACAGGGCTCTGAAGCTTTCTTT
CDR3aa: CASSVRGQGSEAFF

j_gene: TRBJ2-1
v_gene: TRBV6-4
abundance: many
d_gene: NA
CDR3nt: TGTGCCAGCAGTACCGGCCTGGGGGGTCACAATGAGCAGTTCTTC
CDR3aa: CASSTGLGGHNEQFF

j_gene: TRBJ2-6
v_gene: TRBV2
abundance: NA
d_gene: TRBD1
CDR3nt: TGTGCCAGCATGCCGGGACAGGCCAACTCTGGGGCCAACGTCCTGACTTTC
CDR3aa: CASMPGQANSGANVLTF

j_gene: TRBJ1-2
v_gene: TRBV2
abundance: NA
d_gene: NA
CDR3nt: TGTGCCGGGGAAAAAGATGGGGAGCGGTATGGCTACACCTTC
CDR3aa: CAGEKDGERYGYTF

j_gene: TRBJ2-5
v_gene: TRBV20-1
abundance: few
d_gene: NA
CDR3nt: TGCAGTGCTAGACCGGAGGGGAAAGAGACCCAGTACTTC
CDR3aa: CSARPEGKETQYF

j_gene: TRBJ2-7
v_gene: TRBV28
abundance: once
d_gene: NA
CDR3nt: TGTGCCACTAATAGCGGCTCCTACGAGCAGTACTTC
CDR3aa: CATNSGSYEQYF

j_gene: TRBJ2-3
v_gene: TRBV7-6
abundance: NA
d_gene: TRBD2
CDR3nt: TGTGCCAGCAGCCTGACTAGCGGGGCCGATACGCAGTATTTT
CDR3aa: CASSLTSGADTQYF

j_gene: TRBJ2-3
v_gene: TRBV20-1
abundance: many
d_gene: TRBD2
CDR3nt: TGCAGTGCTAGTATAAGCGGGGGGGTATATACGTTATTGACAGATACGCAGTATTTT
CDR3aa: CSASISGGVYTLLTDTQYF

j_gene: TRBJ1-1
v_gene: TRBV20-1
abundance: NA
d_gene: NA
CDR3nt: TGCAGTACAGTAGAGGGTCACACTGAAGCTTTCTTT
CDR3aa: CSTVEGHTEAFF

j_gene: TRBJ2-7
v_gene: TRBV7-2
abundance: NA
d_gene: TRBD2
CDR3nt: TGTGCCAGCAGCCCTAGCGGGAGTGTCCACGAGCAGTACTTC
CDR3aa: CASSPSGSVHEQYF

j_gene: TRBJ2-1
v_gene: TRBV15
abundance: medium-sized
d_gene: TRBD2
CDR3nt: TGTGCCACCAGCAGTAGCAGCGGGGGGGTGGATGAGCAGTTCTTC
CDR3aa: CATSSSSGGVDEQFF

j_gene: TRBJ1-6
v_gene: TRBV7-2
abundance: NA
d_gene: NA
CDR3nt: TGTGCCAGCAGCCTCGTTGCCAATTCACCCCTCCACTTT
CDR3aa: CASSLVANSPLHF

j_gene: TRBJ1-1
v_gene: TRBV3-1
abundance: NA
d_gene: NA
CDR3nt: TGTGCCAGCAGCCAAGAGGGACGAACTGAAGCTTTCTTT
CDR3aa: CASSQEGRTEAFF

j_gene: TRBJ2-1
v_gene: TRBV20-1
abundance: many
d_gene: NA
CDR3nt: TGCAGTGCTAGAGACCGCCTCGGATCCTACAATGAGCAGTTCTTC
CDR3aa: CSARDRLGSYNEQFF

j_gene: TRBJ2-7
v_gene: TRBV7-6
abundance: NA
d_gene: TRBD1
CDR3nt: TGTGCCAGCAGCGGGACAGGGTTGAGCGAGCAGTACTTC
CDR3aa: CASSGTGLSEQYF

j_gene: TRBJ2-1
v_gene: TRBV7-3
abundance: NA
d_gene: TRBD2
CDR3nt: TGTGCCAGCAGCTCCCTAGCGGGGGAGCCCATCGCCGAGCAGTTCTTC
CDR3aa: CASSSLAGEPIAEQFF

j_gene: TRBJ2-5
v_gene: TRBV14
abundance: many
d_gene: NA
CDR3nt: TGTGCCAGCAGCCAAGGGCAGGTGGAGTACCAAGAGACCCAGTACTTC
CDR3aa: CASSQGQVEYQETQYF

j_gene: TRBJ2-7
v_gene: TRBV7-8
abundance: few
d_gene: NA
CDR3nt: TGTGCCAGCAGCTTAGCGGGGGGAGACGAGCAGTACTTC
CDR3aa: CASSLAGGDEQYF

j_gene: TRBJ1-2
v_gene: TRBV7-9
abundance: once
d_gene: TRBD1
CDR3nt: TGTGCCAGCAGCCGGACAGGGGACTATGGCTACACCTTC
CDR3aa: CASSRTGDYGYTF

j_gene: TRBJ1-3
v_gene: TRBV7-9
abundance: many
d_gene: TRBD1
CDR3nt: TGTGCCAGCAGCCACCTCCCCGGGACCCAGGGGGCACACACCATATATTTT
CDR3aa: CASSHLPGTQGAHTIYF

j_gene: TRBJ2-3
v_gene: TRBV2
abundance: NA
d_gene: TRBD2
CDR3nt: TGTGCCGGTAAGACTAGCGGGAGTGATACGCAGTATTTT
CDR3aa: CAGKTSGSDTQYF

j_gene: TRBJ2-7
v_gene: TRBV7-9
abundance: NA
d_gene: NA
CDR3nt: TGTGCCAGCAGCTTAGCCAGGGGGGACGAGCAGTACTTC
CDR3aa: CASSLARGDEQYF

j_gene: TRBJ2-1
v_gene: TRBV5-1
abundance: NA
d_gene: TRBD2
CDR3nt: TGCGCCAGCAGCACCGCGGGGGGGGGGGGCTCCTACAATGAGCAGTTCTTC
CDR3aa: CASSTAGGGGSYNEQFF

j_gene: TRBJ1-5
v_gene: TRBV7-2
abundance: NA
d_gene: NA
CDR3nt: TGTGCCAGCAGCTCTAGGGGTGGGGGTTCTATTGAGCATTTT
CDR3aa: CASSSRGGGSIEHF

j_gene: TRBJ2-7
v_gene: TRBV5-1
abundance: many
d_gene: NA
CDR3nt: TGCGCCAGCAGCTTGGGTGACTACGAGCAGTACTTC
CDR3aa: CASSLGDYEQYF

j_gene: TRBJ2-1
v_gene: TRBV20-1
abundance: NA
d_gene: NA
CDR3nt: TGCAGTGCTAGGGTCCGGGGGCGGGTTTCCTACAATGAGCAGTTCTTC
CDR3aa: CSARVRGRVSYNEQFF

j_gene: TRBJ2-7
v_gene: TRBV5-5
abundance: many
d_gene: TRBD1
CDR3nt: TGTGCCAGCAGCTTGGACAGGGGTTGGACCTACGAGCAGTACTTC
CDR3aa: CASSLDRGWTYEQYF

j_gene: TRBJ2-7
v_gene: TRBV25-1
abundance: NA
d_gene: TRBD2
CDR3nt: TGTGCCAGCAGCTTATCGGGAGGGACCCTTAAGGAGCAGTACTTC
CDR3aa: CASSLSGGTLKEQYF

j_gene: TRBJ2-7
v_gene: TRBV4-3
abundance: NA
d_gene: NA
CDR3nt: TGCGCCAGCAGCCAAGTTGGGGAAGGGGGCGAGCAGTACTTC
CDR3aa: CASSQVGEGGEQYF

j_gene: TRBJ2-1
v_gene: TRBV7-9
abundance: NA
d_gene: TRBD2
CDR3nt: TGTGCCAGCACCGGGGGGAATGAGCAGTTCTTC
CDR3aa: CASTGGNEQFF

j_gene: TRBJ2-7
v_gene: TRBV7-6
abundance: NA
d_gene: NA
CDR3nt: TGTGCCAGCAGCTTACTCCTCTCCTCCTACGAGCAGTACTTC
CDR3aa: CASSLLLSSYEQYF

j_gene: TRBJ1-2
v_gene: TRBV7-9
abundance: NA
d_gene: NA
CDR3nt: TGTGCCAGCAGCTTATTGGGAGGGGATAACTATGGCTACACCTTC
CDR3aa: CASSLLGGDNYGYTF